The 8 T cell receptor beta chains below come from one sample, sequenced in a study of blood T cell repertoires in COVID-19. Measured with immunoSEQ multiplex PCR; TCRdb has only the in-frame clones, and not every one. Of 150,000 to 200,000 clones in the sample, roughly 89% were seen once. Sequencing was carried out using peripheral blood. These receptors all stem from a man between 35 and 55 years old with acute or convalescent COVID-19.

The chain carries TRBV7-2 and TRBJ1-1, with TRBD1 matching 8 bases. Trimming at V came to 5 bases and at J to 6 bases, leaving 11 bases not matched to a gene. The CDR3 extends over 15 amino acids. Germline CDR1 reads SGHTA; CDR2 reads FQGNSA. The CDR3 region has the DNA TGTGCCAGCAGCCCGGAAGTCAGGGGGCCAGCTGAAGCTTTCTTT. This codes for CASSPEVRGPAEAFF.

The rearrangement joins TRBV24-1 to TRBJ2-1; 10 nucleotides match TRBD2. With V trimmed by 4 bases and J by 3 bases, 5 bases remained unmatched. The CDR3 covers 16 residues. CDR1 is KGHDR, CDR2 SFDVKD, per germline. CDR3 amino acids: CATSDPSGGDYNEQFF. In DNA, the CDR3 is TGTGCCACCAGTGACCCTAGCGGGGGAGACTACAATGAGCAGTTCTTC.

The CDR3 sequence is CASSRGQSQETQYF. CDR3 DNA sequence: TGTGCCAGCAGCCGTGGACAGTCCCAAGAGACCCAGTACTTC. V is TRBV4-2 and J is TRBJ2-5; D possibly corresponds to TRBD1 (6 bases). The V end lost 4 bases, the J end lost 1 base, and 10 bases lay between the germline ends. The CDR3 runs 14 residues. Germline CDR1 and CDR2: LGHNA and YNFKEQ.

This chain uses TRBV18 with TRBJ1-1; D unclear. The length of the CDR3 is 15 residues. V lost 3 bases to trimming and J lost 1 base, with 12 bases between them. Germline-derived CDR1 and CDR2 are KGHSH and LQKENI. The CDR3 here is CASSPSGGTNTEAFF. Here the CDR3 DNA reads TGTGCCAGCTCACCTTCCGGCGGCACGAACACTGAAGCTTTCTTT. Variable domain in full (rest from reference TRBV18 and TRBJ1-1): NAGVMQNPRHLVRRRGQEARLRCSPMKGHSHVYWYRQLPEEGLKFMVYLQKENIIDESGMPKERFSAEFPKEGPSILRIQQVVRGDSAAYFCASSPSGGTNTEAFFGQGTRLTVV.

V usage is TRBV10-3 and J usage is TRBJ1-1, with TRBD1 matching over 9 bases. J lost 4 bases, V lost 10 bases, and 4 bases had no gene match. Germline assignment: CDR1 ENHRY and CDR2 SYGVKD. The CDR3 sequence is 12 residues long. CDR3 nucleotide sequence: TGTGCCACCCGACAGGGGGTCACTGAAGCTTTCTTT. Protein product: CATRQGVTEAFF.

This rearrangement joins TRBV29-1 to TRBJ2-3, with 9 bases matching TRBD2. The germline gives CDR1 SQVTM, CDR2 ANQGSEA. With 4 bases clipped from V and 4 bases from J, the junction kept 9 bases outside the gene matches. CDR3 length: 15 amino acids. Here the CDR3 reads CSVAEAGGRSDTQYF. CDR3 in DNA: TGCAGCGTTGCGGAAGCGGGGGGAAGGTCAGATACGCAGTATTTT.

This clone was detected only once. The CDR3 region is CASSMTSSSTDTQYF. As DNA, the CDR3 is TGTGCCAGCAGCATGACTAGCTCTAGCACAGATACGCAGTATTTT. The V gene is TRBV5-5, the J gene TRBJ2-3, with 7 bases identical to TRBD2. Germline-derived CDR1 and CDR2 are SGHKS and YYEKEE (reference sequence). The CDR3 has 15 residues. The J segment lost 0 bases and the V segment lost 4 bases, leaving 5 bases of the junction unmatched.

This chain joins TRBV4-1 and TRBJ2-3, with no clear D. There are 13 residues in the CDR3. Germline V CDR1 and CDR2: MGHRA, YSYEKL. V dropped 6 bases and J dropped 4 bases, with 11 bases sitting between them. In DNA, the CDR3 is TGCGCCAGCAGACCTCCGAGTTCAGATACGCAGTATTTT. Protein product: CASRPPSSDTQYF.